These 21 T cell receptor beta chains were all obtained from the same sample, sequenced in a study of siplizumab effects on memory and regulatory T cells (dated by TCRdb to the late 2010s). Receptors were amplified or captured by the immunoSEQ multiplex PCR assay. TCRdb holds this immuneACCESS table with in-frame rearrangements only. Some clones are missing; in checked studies, unresolved V genes explain under half, and the rest has no known cause. In this sample the table shows 45,000 to 60,000 clones, about 90% of which occur a single time. The ten largest clonotypes hold less than 0.35% of the sample. What was sequenced was naive CD8+ T cells sorted from blood. The cell subset or site label of this sample denotes: unstimulated naive T cells. The receptors here all came from a human donor in good health.

The rearrangement uses TRBV27 and TRBJ1-2; D may be TRBD1 (6 bases). The length of the CDR3 is 12 residues. V gave up 10 bases and J gave up 7 bases, with 16 bases separating them. Germline V gives CDR1 MNHEY, CDR2 SMNVEV (reference sequence). Here the CDR3 DNA reads TGTGCCACCAAGCGGGGGGCCCTTGGCTACACCTTC. Its protein is CATKRGALGYTF.

V and J are TRBV5-6 and TRBJ2-7; possibly TRBD1 for D (6 bases). The CDR3 length is 11 residues. V was cut by 6 bases and J by 4 bases, with 8 bases left in between. Germline loops: CDR1 SGHDT, CDR2 YYEEEE. CDR3 DNA: TGTGCCAGCACGCAGGGGTACGAGCAGTACTTC. This sequence encodes CASTQGYEQYF.

This clone was detected only once. The chain carries TRBV27 and TRBJ1-1; D is unresolved. This CDR3 has 14 amino acids. Germline V gene lookup returns CDR1 MNHEY and CDR2 SMNVEV (reference sequence). With 8 bases removed from V and 1 base from J, the gap between germline ends came to 14 bases. In DNA, the CDR3 is TGTGCCAGCGGCACCGGGATGGGGAACACTGAAGCTTTCTTT. Amino acids: CASGTGMGNTEAFF.

This chain connects TRBV6-1 to TRBJ2-5; D is unresolved. V lost 3 bases to trimming and J lost 5 bases, with 16 bases between them. Germline V gene data show CDR1 as MNHNS and CDR2 as SASEGT. The CDR3 loop spans 15 amino acids. For the CDR3, the DNA is TGTGCCAGCAGTGATTTCTGGTCAATAGGGGAGACCCAGTACTTC. Its translation: CASSDFWSIGETQYF.

This sequence joins TRBV19 and TRBJ2-1, with TRBD2 identical over 12 bases. Germline V gene data show CDR1 as LNHDA and CDR2 as SQIVND (reference sequence). Trimming at V came to 8 bases and at J to 4 bases, leaving 6 bases not matched to a gene. The CDR3 totals 15 residues. CDR3 bases: TGTGCCAGTCGAGAACTAGCGGGAGGTTACAATGAGCAGTTCTTC. It encodes CASRELAGGYNEQFF.

This chain uses TRBV9 with TRBJ1-1, with 10 bases that match TRBD1. Germline V gene lookup returns CDR1 SGDLS and CDR2 YYNGEE. V was clipped by 2 bases and J by 7 bases; unmatched bases: 8. The CDR3 covers 15 residues. The chain's CDR3 is CASSVGTGATGEAFF. CDR3 in DNA: TGTGCCAGCAGCGTGGGGACAGGGGCGACGGGTGAAGCTTTCTTT. Drawing the rest from reference TRBV9 and TRBJ1-1, the complete variable domain is DSGVTQTPKHLITATGQRVTLRCSPRSGDLSVYWYQQSLDQGLQFLIQYYNGEERAKGNILERFSAQQFPDLHSELNLSSLELGDSALYFCASSVGTGATGEAFFGQGTRLTVV.

The gene calls are TRBV5-6 and TRBJ2-1, with TRBD2 matching over 9 bases. This CDR3 has 14 amino acids. CDR1 and CDR2 (germline): SGHDT, YYEEEE. The V segment lost 0 bases and the J segment 10 bases; nucleotides outside the gene matches: 5. This CDR3 is CASSLGLAVIEQFF. For the CDR3, the DNA is TGTGCCAGCAGCTTGGGACTAGCGGTTATAGAGCAGTTCTTC.

The rearrangement links TRBV16 to TRBJ2-7; D gene ambiguous. V lost 2 bases, J lost 3 bases, and 17 bases lay in between. CDR3 length equals 16 residues. In germline, CDR1 is KGHSY, CDR2 FQNENV. In nucleotides, the CDR3 is TGTGCCAGCAGCCAAAGGTATGGTTTGCAGAACTACGAGCAGTACTTC. Residues: CASSQRYGLQNYEQYF.

The rearrangement joins TRBV19 to TRBJ1-4, with D unresolved. The CDR3 is made up of 14 amino acids. The germline CDR1 and CDR2 sequences are LNHDA and SQIVND (reference sequence). The V end lost 5 bases, the J end lost 0 bases, and 7 bases lay between the germline ends. CDR3 sequence reads: CASSGRATNEKLFF. DNA of the CDR3: TGTGCCAGTAGTGGGCGGGCAACTAATGAAAAACTGTTTTTT.

In nucleotides, the CDR3 is TGTGCCAGCAGCGTAGGGAAAGGGGGCTTCGATGGCTACACCTTC. This encodes CASSVGKGGFDGYTF. The chain has TRBV9 and TRBJ1-2; 7 positions match TRBD1. This CDR3 is 15 amino acids long. Trimming removed 0 bases from V and 6 bases from J; junction bases left unmatched: 8. The germline V gene has CDR1 SGDLS and CDR2 YYNGEE.

This clone came up once. The V gene is TRBV6-5, the J gene TRBJ1-2; D unresolved. Trimming left V 6 bases short and J 6 bases short, with 20 bases between. CDR3 size: 15 residues. From germline, CDR1 is MNHEY and CDR2 SVGAGI. CDR3 amino acids: CASSPSLAMSHGYTF. The CDR3 nucleotides are TGTGCCAGCAGCCCAAGTCTTGCGATGTCCCATGGCTACACCTTC.

V is TRBV19 and J is TRBJ1-2; 8 nucleotides agree with TRBD1. CDR1 LNHDA and CDR2 SQIVND come from the germline V gene (reference sequence). The CDR3 is 15 residues long. J lost 7 bases, V lost 2 bases, and 9 bases had no gene match. CDR3 residues: CASSILAGGSPGYTF. Here the CDR3 DNA reads TGTGCCAGTAGTATATTGGCAGGGGGCTCTCCTGGCTACACCTTC.

The rearrangement joins TRBV7-6 to TRBJ2-1; D perhaps matches TRBD2 (5 bases). Trimming left V 9 bases short and J 9 bases short, with 15 bases between. Per germline, CDR1 SGHVS and CDR2 FNYEAQ. The CDR3 is 12 residues long. The CDR3, as DNA: TGTGCCAGTAGCGCGCCGGACGGTGAGCAGTTCTTC. It is translated as CASSAPDGEQFF.

This rearrangement joins TRBV27 to TRBJ2-7; D ambiguous. The V gene lost 3 bases and the J gene lost 7 bases, with 10 bases spanning the gap. Germline-derived CDR1 and CDR2 are MNHEY and SMNVEV (reference sequence). The CDR3 consists of 12 residues. CDR3 loop: CASSFGSREQYF. For the CDR3, the DNA is TGTGCCAGCAGTTTTGGATCAAGGGAGCAGTACTTC.

This rearrangement joins TRBV19 to TRBJ1-6; no clear D gene. From germline, CDR1 is LNHDA and CDR2 SQIVND (reference sequence). V gave up 5 bases and J gave up 7 bases, with 12 bases separating them. This CDR3 spans 14 amino acids. The CDR3 DNA is TGTGCCAGTAGTTGGAGGCTAGAGAATTCACCCCTCCACTTT. Protein sequence: CASSWRLENSPLHF.

The chain recombines TRBV5-1 with TRBJ1-1; weak D call: TRBD1 (5 bases). The CDR3 covers 16 residues. Germline assignment: CDR1 SGHRS and CDR2 YFSETQ. Deletions cut 2 bases from V and 3 bases from J, with 17 bases between. The CDR3 nucleotides are TGCGCCAGCAGCTTAATAAACGGGCAGGGAGACACTGAAGCTTTCTTT. Translated, it gives CASSLINGQGDTEAFF. The variable domain in full, completed from reference TRBV5-1 and TRBJ1-1, reads KAGVTQTPRYLIKTRGQQVTLSCSPISGHRSVSWYQQTPGQGLQFLFEYFSETQRNKGNFPGRFSGRQFSNSRSEMNVSTLELGDSALYLCASSLINGQGDTEAFFGQGTRLTVV.

The chain is built from TRBV19 and TRBJ2-7; 10 bases match TRBD2. CDR1 LNHDA and CDR2 SQIVND come from the germline V gene (reference sequence). This CDR3 has 15 amino acids. The junction had 5 bases not matched to a gene; V was cut back by 2 bases and J by 4 bases. The CDR3 DNA reads TGTGCCAGTAGTATACTTCTAGCGGGAGTGTACGAGCAGTACTTC. Translation: CASSILLAGVYEQYF. The full variable domain, with the rest looked up from reference TRBV19 and TRBJ2-7, is DGGITQSPKYLFRKEGQNVTLSCEQNLNHDAMYWYRQDPGQGLRLIYYSQIVNDFQKGDIAEGYSVSREKKESFPLTVTSAQKNPTAFYLCASSILLAGVYEQYFGPGTRLTVT.

About this clone itself: Other DNA sequences in this specimen translate into the identical CDR3. This rearrangement joins TRBV27 to TRBJ2-7; 7 bases map to TRBD2. This CDR3 is built from 14 residues. V was pared by 2 bases and J by 0 bases, with 1 base of the junction left unmatched. The germline gives CDR1 MNHEY, CDR2 SMNVEV (reference sequence). CDR3 loop: CASSLTGGSYEQYF. The DNA for the CDR3 is TGTGCCAGCAGTTTAACGGGGGGCTCCTACGAGCAGTACTTC.

The chain couples TRBV5-4 to TRBJ2-7; no clear D gene. V shed 0 bases and J shed 2 bases, with 12 bases lying between them. Per the germline V gene, CDR1 is SGHNT and CDR2 is YYREEE (reference sequence). This CDR3 is built from 15 residues. CDR3 DNA sequence: TGTGCCAGCAGCTTGGTTACCCAAAACACCTACGAGCAGTACTTC. Protein product: CASSLVTQNTYEQYF.

V usage is TRBV5-4 and J usage is TRBJ1-4; 8 nucleotides line up with TRBD1. The CDR3 totals 13 residues. Germline trimming cut 4 bases from V and 8 bases from J; bases unmatched to any gene: 4. Germline-derived CDR1 and CDR2 are SGHNT and YYREEE (reference sequence). In DNA, the CDR3 is TGTGCCAGCAGCCTTCAGGGGGCCGAAAAACTGTTTTTT. It codes for CASSLQGAEKLFF.

This clone is a singleton in its sample. This chain connects TRBV6-5 to TRBJ2-2; possibly TRBD2 for D (7 bases). Looked up from germline, CDR1 is MNHEY and CDR2 is SVGAGI. V was pared by 6 bases and J by 5 bases, with 16 bases between. The CDR3 runs to 15 residues. DNA of the CDR3: TGTGCCAGCAGCCCCGGGGGAGGGGGTACCGGGGAGCTGTTTTTT. This codes for CASSPGGGGTGELFF.